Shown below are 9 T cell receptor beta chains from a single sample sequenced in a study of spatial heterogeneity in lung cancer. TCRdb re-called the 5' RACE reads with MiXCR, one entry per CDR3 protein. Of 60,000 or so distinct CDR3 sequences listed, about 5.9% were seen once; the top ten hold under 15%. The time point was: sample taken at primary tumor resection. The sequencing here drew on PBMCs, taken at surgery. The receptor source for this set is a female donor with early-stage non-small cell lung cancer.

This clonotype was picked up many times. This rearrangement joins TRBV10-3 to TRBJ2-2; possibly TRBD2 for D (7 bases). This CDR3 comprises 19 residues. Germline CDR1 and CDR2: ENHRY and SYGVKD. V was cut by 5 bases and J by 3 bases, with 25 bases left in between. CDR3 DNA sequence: TGTGCCATCAGTAAGACTACGGCGGGGGCCACAACGGACACCGGGGAGCTGTTTTTT. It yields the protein CAISKTTAGATTDTGELFF.

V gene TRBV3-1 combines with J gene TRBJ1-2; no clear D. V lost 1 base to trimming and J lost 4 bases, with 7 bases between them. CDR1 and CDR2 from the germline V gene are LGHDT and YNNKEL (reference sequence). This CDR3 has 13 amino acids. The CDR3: CASSQGEVYGYTF. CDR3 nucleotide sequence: TGTGCCAGCAGCCAAGGAGAGGTCTATGGCTACACCTTC.

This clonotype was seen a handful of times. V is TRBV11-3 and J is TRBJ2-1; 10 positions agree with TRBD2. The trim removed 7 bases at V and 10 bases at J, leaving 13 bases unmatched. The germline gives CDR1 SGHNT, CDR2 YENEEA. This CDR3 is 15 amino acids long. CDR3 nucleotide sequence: TGTGCCAGCACCCCCTCTAGCGGGAGTCACTCGGAGCAGTTCTTC. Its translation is CASTPSSGSHSEQFF.

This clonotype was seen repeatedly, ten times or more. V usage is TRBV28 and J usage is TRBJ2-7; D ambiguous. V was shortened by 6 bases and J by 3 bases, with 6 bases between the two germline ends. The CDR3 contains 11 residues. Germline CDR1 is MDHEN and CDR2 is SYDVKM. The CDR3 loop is CASSPRYEQYF. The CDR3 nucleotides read TGTGCCAGCAGCCCCCGCTACGAGCAGTACTTC.

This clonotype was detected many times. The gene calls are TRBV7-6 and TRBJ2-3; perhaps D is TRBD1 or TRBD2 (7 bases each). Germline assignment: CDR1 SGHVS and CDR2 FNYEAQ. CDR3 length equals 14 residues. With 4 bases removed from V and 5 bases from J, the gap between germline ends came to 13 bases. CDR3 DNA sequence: TGTGCCAGCAGCTACCAGGGGGGGCTAGATACGCAGTATTTT. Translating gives CASSYQGGLDTQYF.

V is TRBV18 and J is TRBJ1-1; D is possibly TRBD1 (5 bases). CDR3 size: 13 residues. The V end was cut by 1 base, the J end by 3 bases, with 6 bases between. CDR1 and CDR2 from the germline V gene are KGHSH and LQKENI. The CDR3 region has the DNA TGTGCCAGCTCACCACTGGGGGACACTGAAGCTTTCTTT. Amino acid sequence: CASSPLGDTEAFF.

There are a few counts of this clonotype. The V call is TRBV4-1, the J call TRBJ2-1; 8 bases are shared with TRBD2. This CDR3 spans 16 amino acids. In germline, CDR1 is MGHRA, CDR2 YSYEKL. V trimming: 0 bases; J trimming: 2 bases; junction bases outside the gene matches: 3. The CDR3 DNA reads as TGCGCCAGCAGCCAAGAAAATAGCGGGGCCTACAATGAGCAGTTCTTC. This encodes CASSQENSGAYNEQFF.

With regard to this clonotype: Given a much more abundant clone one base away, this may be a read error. The CDR3 here is CAGSSGTGSGNSPLHF. For the CDR3, the DNA is TGTGCCGGCAGTTCCGGGACAGGGTCTGGAAATTCACCCCTCCACTTT. V gene TRBV9 combines with J gene TRBJ1-6; TRBD1 matches at 9 bases. From germline, CDR1 is SGDLS and CDR2 YYNGEE. The CDR3 is 16 amino acids. Combining the CDR3 with reference TRBV9 and TRBJ1-6 gives the whole variable domain DSGVTQTPKHLITATGQRVTLRCSPRSGDLSVYWYQQSLDQGLQFLIQYYNGEERAKGNILERFSAQQFPDLHSELNLSSLELGDSALYFCAGSSGTGSGNSPLHFGNGTRLTVT.

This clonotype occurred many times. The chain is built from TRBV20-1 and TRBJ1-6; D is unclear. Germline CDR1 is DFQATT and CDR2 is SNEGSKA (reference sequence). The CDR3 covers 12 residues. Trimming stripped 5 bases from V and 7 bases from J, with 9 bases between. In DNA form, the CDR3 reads TGCAGTGCTTACCCGGAGAATTCACCCCTCCACTTT. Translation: CSAYPENSPLHF.